A single sample gave rise to the 8 T cell receptor beta chains below, sequenced in a study of early T cells in non-severe SARS-CoV-2 infection. TCRdb reanalysed the 5' RACE reads using MiXCR and keeps one entry per CDR3 protein. The sample has about 70,000 distinct CDR3 sequences, 9% to 10% seen once. This sample comprised whole blood, obtained at baseline. All receptors derive from an adult who was a healthcare worker with PCR-confirmed SARS-CoV-2 infection or an uninfected control (not recorded which).

The rearrangement joins TRBV7-2 to TRBJ2-5, with 8 bases lining up with TRBD2. CDR3 length: 17 amino acids. Germline-derived CDR1 and CDR2 are SGHTA and FQGNSA. V dropped 5 bases and J dropped 1; count of bases not matched to a gene: 12. The CDR3 DNA reads as TGTGCCAGCAGCCCTGGCCAAGCGGGGGTGGGCCAAGAGACCCAGTACTTC. This translates into CASSPGQAGVGQETQYF.

This clonotype was seen repeatedly, ten times or more. This chain joins TRBV9 and TRBJ1-4; D is unclear. Germline V gives CDR1 SGDLS, CDR2 YYNGEE. The CDR3 sequence is 15 residues long. Trimming shortened V by 5 bases and J by 1 base, and 12 bases separated the two germline ends. CDR3 residues: CASSANGLTNEKLFF. CDR3 in DNA: TGTGCCAGCAGTGCAAACGGGCTAACTAATGAAAAACTGTTTTTT.

This clonotype was detected many times. V is TRBV28 and J is TRBJ2-7; D is perhaps TRBD1 (5 bases). The CDR3 spans 11 residues. Germline lookup yields CDR1 MDHEN and CDR2 SYDVKM. Deletions cut 4 bases from V and 6 bases from J, with 7 bases between. This CDR3 reads CASSYRTEQYF. The CDR3 coding sequence is TGTGCCAGCAGTTACAGGACCGAGCAGTACTTC. The complete variable domain, with remaining parts taken from reference TRBV28 and TRBJ2-7, reads DVKVTQSSRYLVKRTGEKVFLECVQDMDHENMFWYRQDPGLGLRLIYFSYDVKMKEKGDIPEGYSVSREKKERFSLILESASTNQTSMYLCASSYRTEQYFGPGTRLTVT.

This clonotype was counted a few times. The V and J genes are TRBV20-1 and TRBJ1-6, with D perhaps TRBD1 (5 bases). The CDR3 sequence is 15 residues long. Trimming removed 0 bases from V and 7 bases from J, with 13 bases in between. The germline gives CDR1 DFQATT, CDR2 SNEGSKA (reference sequence). The CDR3, as DNA: TGCAGTGCTAGAGATTGGAAGGGGATCAATTCACCCCTCCACTTT. Its translation: CSARDWKGINSPLHF.

The V call is TRBV7-6, the J call TRBJ2-7, with 15 bases lining up with TRBD2. V was clipped by 5 bases and J by 7 bases; unmatched bases: 12. The CDR3 sequence is 17 residues long. The germline gives CDR1 SGHVS, CDR2 FNYEAQ. This CDR3 reads CASSPSGTSGRLSEQYF. CDR3 DNA sequence: TGTGCCAGCAGCCCTAGTGGGACTAGCGGGAGGTTGAGTGAGCAGTACTTC.

For the CDR3, the DNA is TGTGCCAGCAGCCGACGTGGGACAGGAGGGGCTCAGCAGTTCTTC. This translates into CASSRRGTGGAQQFF. This rearrangement joins TRBV28 to TRBJ2-1; 8 bases map to TRBD1. Germline-derived CDR1 and CDR2 are MDHEN and SYDVKM. V trimming: 6 bases; J trimming: 11 bases; junction bases outside the gene matches: 15. This CDR3 region has 15 residues.

This clonotype was counted a few times. J is TRBJ1-2 and V is TRBV4-2; tentative D call: TRBD1 (5 bases). The CDR3 has 15 amino acids. Per germline, CDR1 LGHNA and CDR2 YNFKEQ. With 0 bases removed from V and 8 bases from J, the gap between germline ends came to 16 bases. DNA of the CDR3: TGTGCCAGCAGCCAAGAGAGCGGACCCCAGGGCGGCTACACCTTC. Protein product: CASSQESGPQGGYTF.

The chain combines TRBV7-2 with TRBJ2-3, with D perhaps TRBD1 (6 bases). Germline V gene data show CDR1 as SGHTA and CDR2 as FQGNSA. Deletions cut 3 bases from V and 0 bases from J, with 13 bases between. This CDR3 is built from 16 residues. Here the CDR3 reads CASSLQGSISTDTQYF. CDR3 nucleotides: TGTGCCAGCAGCTTGCAGGGGTCGATTAGCACAGATACGCAGTATTTT.